This T cell receptor (beta chain) was identified in a study of graft-versus-host responses after intestinal transplantation. Background on the study: The whole recipient group had anti-thymocyte globulin induction followed by tacrolimus and steroids for two to three years. Notes on the study in general: Early post-transplant declines in HvG were associated with peak levels of circulating GvH clones. Graft-versus-host to host-versus-graft clonal ratios in allografts were high in patients with graft-donor T cell macrochimerism. GvH clones were found in recipient marrow; some appeared first in ileum or blood.

The table came from immunoSEQ multiplex PCR; TCRdb's copy has only in-frame clones and leaves some out. Among tens of thousands of clones listed, approximately 96% were seen once. A remark on this clone: Its antigen is still unknown.

The CDR3 spans 14 residues. Trimming left V 3 bases short and J 3 bases short, with 9 bases between. Germline CDR1 is LNHDA and CDR2 is SQIVND (reference sequence). The source material was PBMCs, sampled 16 days after intestinal transplant. The genes are TRBV19 and TRBJ2-1; D is perhaps TRBD2 (5 bases). The clonotype originates from a human patient who received an intestinal transplant, so some T cells may come from the graft donor. CDR3 coding DNA: TGTGCCAGTAGTATCCCCCGGGACTACAATGAGCAGTTCTTC. Encoded protein: CASSIPRDYNEQFF. Full variable domain (missing parts from reference TRBV19 and TRBJ2-1): DGGITQSPKYLFRKEGQNVTLSCEQNLNHDAMYWYRQDPGQGLRLIYYSQIVNDFQKGDIAEGYSVSREKKESFPLTVTSAQKNPTAFYLCASSIPRDYNEQFFGPGTRLTVL.